This TCR beta chain originates from a study of T cell clusters in autoimmune cytopenias. Overall study: A median of about 49,000 TRB reads per sample yielded a median approximately 2,500 distinct clonotypes.

About 37,500 genome equivalents of blood DNA were amplified for TRB. Considering frequency, this clonotype is medium-sized. One tube held mixed TRB-A and TRB-B primer pools for touch-down PCR. TCRdb reprocessed the multiplex PCR reads; each CDR3 protein has one entry and no DNA is given. The sample has 3,500 to 5,000 distinct CDR3 sequences. The same data also contributed to another study, on T cell repertoires in aging, cancer and after chemotherapy. Per that paper: Age-matched healthy donors had significantly more diverse, less clonal blood TCR repertoires than untreated cancer patients.

This receptor was obtained from a human donor in good health. Input material: peripheral blood.

CDR3 region: CASRPAPRAGNTGELFF. The chain uses TRBV27 and TRBJ2-2; no DNA is available, so the TRBD1 call from TCRdb remains unchecked. CDR3 length: 17 amino acids. CDR1 is MNHEY and CDR2 is SMNVEV in the germline V gene (reference sequence).